Given below is one T cell receptor beta chain in context. The data derive from a study of blood T cell repertoires in COVID-19. Study overall: Samples representing acute and convalescent COVID-19 were sourced from the United States, Italy and Spain.

Participants came from some 26 US areas, aged roughly 18 to 95 years. This CDR3 is 17 amino acids long. With 2 bases clipped from V and 0 bases from J, the junction kept 5 bases outside the gene matches. Germline V gene data show CDR1 as SGHVS and CDR2 as FNYEAQ. In the original workflow: For nucleated cells, counts were estimated from reference gene primer amplification. Clones were read by immunoSEQ multiplex PCR, and TCRdb kept only the in-frame ones, dropping some. V, J and clone size reflect that table, while D and trimming were determined from the DNA. The repertoire consists of nearly 400,000 clones, with roughly 86% occurring once and the leading ten covering 1.7%.

Input material: PBMCs or T cells enriched from blood (not recorded which). The chain couples TRBV7-6 to TRBJ1-1; 11 bases line up with TRBD1. The TCR sequence derives from a woman under 40 who had recovered from COVID-19. CDR3 region: CASSLIGQGAMNTEAFF. CDR3 coding DNA: TGTGCCAGCAGCTTAATCGGACAGGGGGCAATGAACACTGAAGCTTTCTTT.